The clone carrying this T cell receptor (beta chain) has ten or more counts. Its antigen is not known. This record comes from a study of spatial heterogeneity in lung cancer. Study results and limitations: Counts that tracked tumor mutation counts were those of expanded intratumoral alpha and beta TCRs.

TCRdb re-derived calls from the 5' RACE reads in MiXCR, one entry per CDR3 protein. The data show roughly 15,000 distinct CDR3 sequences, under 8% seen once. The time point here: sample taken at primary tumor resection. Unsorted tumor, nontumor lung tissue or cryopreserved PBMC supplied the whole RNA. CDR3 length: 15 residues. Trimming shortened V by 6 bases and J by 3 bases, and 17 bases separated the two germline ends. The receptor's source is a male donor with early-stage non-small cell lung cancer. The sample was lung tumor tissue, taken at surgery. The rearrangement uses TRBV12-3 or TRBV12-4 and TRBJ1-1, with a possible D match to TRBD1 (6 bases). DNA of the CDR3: TGTGCCAGCAGCCCGGGGCAGGGGTGGGACACTGAAGCTTTCTTT. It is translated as CASSPGQGWDTEAFF.